Below are 17 T cell receptor beta chains sequenced from a single sample in a study of Ad26.COV2.S vaccination and SARS-CoV-2 variants. The table came from immunoSEQ multiplex PCR; TCRdb's copy has only in-frame clones and leaves some out. The repertoire holds about 350,000 clones, with approximately 90% as singletons. This sample's treatment: some 20 received Ad26.COV2.S at low or high dose, single or two shots; about five received placebo; per-sample allocation not given. The samples were gathered on day 63 after the first injection of vaccine or placebo. The sequencing used peripheral blood, collected in a trial of Ad26.COV2.S vaccine versus placebo. All receptors derive from a person aged 18-65 years who received the Ad26.COV2.S COVID-19 vaccine or a placebo.

The chain carries TRBV4-1 and TRBJ1-1, with 8 positions matching TRBD1. The CDR3 consists of 14 residues. Germline CDR1 and CDR2: MGHRA and YSYEKL. Unmatched junction bases numbered 5, after V lost 4 bases and J lost 4 bases. This CDR3 is CASSLDRGGTEAFF. CDR3 coding DNA: TGCGCCAGCAGCCTTGACAGGGGAGGCACTGAAGCTTTCTTT.

This chain links TRBV27 with TRBJ2-5; TRBD2 might be the D (5 bases). Germline-derived CDR1 and CDR2 are MNHEY and SMNVEV (reference sequence). The length of the CDR3 is 16 residues. V lost 5 bases to trimming and J lost 3 bases, with 19 bases between them. The CDR3 protein is CASSPRFKGREETQYF. CDR3 in DNA: TGTGCCAGCAGTCCCCGGTTTAAAGGGCGGGAAGAGACCCAGTACTTC.

The chain uses TRBV28 and TRBJ2-3, with TRBD1 identical over 9 bases. V lost 2 bases, J lost 4 bases, and 4 bases stayed unmatched. The CDR3 is made up of 15 amino acids. CDR1 is MDHEN and CDR2 is SYDVKM in the germline V gene. CDR3 DNA sequence: TGTGCCAGCAGTTTACCGGGACAGGGTGCAGATACGCAGTATTTT. Translation: CASSLPGQGADTQYF.

The chain has TRBV15 and TRBJ2-5, with TRBD1 identical over 7 bases. Germline V gene lookup returns CDR1 LNHNV and CDR2 YYDKDF (reference sequence). The J segment lost 9 bases and the V segment lost 4 bases, leaving 11 bases of the junction unmatched. The CDR3 is made up of 14 amino acids. The CDR3 DNA is TGTGCCACCAGCACCACAGGGGCTCAGCAGGCCCAGTACTTC. This sequence encodes CATSTTGAQQAQYF.

The chain links TRBV19 to TRBJ1-1; maybe TRBD1 (6 bases). V shed 3 bases and J shed 1 base, with 12 bases lying between them. The CDR3 spans 15 residues. CDR1 is LNHDA and CDR2 is SQIVND in the germline V gene (reference sequence). The DNA for the CDR3 is TGTGCCAGTAGTATTAGGACAGCCCCGAACACTGAAGCTTTCTTT. It yields the protein CASSIRTAPNTEAFF.

V gene TRBV10-3 combines with J gene TRBJ2-7; tentative D call: TRBD1 (5 bases). This CDR3 contains 11 residues. Trimming stripped 3 bases from V and 7 bases from J, with 7 bases between. The germline V gene has CDR1 ENHRY and CDR2 SYGVKD. The CDR3 here is CAISEGVEQYF. Written as DNA, the CDR3 is TGTGCCATCAGTGAAGGGGTTGAGCAGTACTTC.

The chain combines TRBV4-1 with TRBJ1-2, with TRBD1 identical over 8 bases. J gave up 5 bases and V 1 base, and 6 bases lay outside the gene matches. This CDR3 region has 15 residues. In germline, CDR1 is MGHRA, CDR2 YSYEKL. CDR3 in DNA: TGCGCCAGCAGCCAAGGGGGACAGGAAGAATATGGCTACACCTTC. Translated, it gives CASSQGGQEEYGYTF.

This chain uses TRBV19 with TRBJ2-1, with a weak D call TRBD2 (6 bases). The ends were cut back, 5 bases at V and 9 bases at J, with 14 bases in the middle. Germline V lookup: CDR1 LNHDA, CDR2 SQIVND (reference sequence). The CDR3 loop spans 13 amino acids. The CDR3 DNA is TGTGCCAGTAGTGTCTCCCGGCGGGGTGAGCAGTTCTTC. This sequence encodes CASSVSRRGEQFF.

V gene TRBV5-1 combines with J gene TRBJ1-6, with 7 bases aligning to TRBD1. Trimming removed 0 bases from V and 5 bases from J; junction bases left unmatched: 5. The CDR3 is made up of 16 amino acids. Looked up from germline, CDR1 is SGHRS and CDR2 is YFSETQ. The CDR3 sequence: CASSLDRQGDNSPLHF. The CDR3 DNA reads as TGCGCCAGCAGCTTGGACCGACAGGGAGATAATTCACCCCTCCACTTT.

This clone is a singleton in its sample. V is TRBV30 and J is TRBJ2-5; no firm D call. CDR1 and CDR2 (germline): GTSNPN, SVGIG (reference sequence). V was shortened by 3 bases and J by 0 bases, with 8 bases between the two germline ends. This CDR3 has 13 residues. The CDR3 DNA follows: TGTGCCTGGAGATCCGGAGACCAAGAGACCCAGTACTTC. Amino acids: CAWRSGDQETQYF. The variable domain in full, with the rest retrieved from reference TRBV30 and TRBJ2-5, is SQTIHQWPATLVQPVGSPLSLECTVEGTSNPNLYWYRQAAGRGLQLLFYSVGIGQISSEVPQNLSASRPQDRQFILSSKKLLLSDSGFYLCAWRSGDQETQYFGPGTRLLVL.

V is TRBV3-1 (or the pseudogene TRBV3-2) and J is TRBJ2-7; no definite D call. V dropped 2 bases and J dropped 3 bases, with 14 bases sitting between them. The germline gives CDR1 LGHDT, CDR2 YNNKEL (reference sequence). This CDR3 spans 15 amino acids. The CDR3 loop is CASSQSAPAGYEQYF. The CDR3, as DNA: TGTGCCAGCAGCCAATCGGCCCCAGCCGGCTACGAGCAGTACTTC.

The chain carries TRBV29-1 and TRBJ2-2; 12 nucleotides line up with TRBD2. Germline lookup yields CDR1 SQVTM and CDR2 ANQGSEA. The CDR3 has 16 residues. J gave up 5 bases and V 4 bases, and 8 bases lay outside the gene matches. CDR3 sequence (DNA): TGCAGCGTTGTGTCGTCTAGCGGGAGGGGGACCGGGGAGCTGTTTTTT. Protein sequence: CSVVSSSGRGTGELFF.

J is TRBJ1-1 and V is TRBV6-5; D is unresolved. Between the trimmed V and J ends, which lost 6 bases and 5 bases, there was a span of 10 bases. Germline-derived CDR1 and CDR2 are MNHEY and SVGAGI. The CDR3 extends over 12 amino acids. In DNA form, the CDR3 reads TGTGCCAGCAGCCCCTTGGGGACTGAAGCTTTCTTT. Translated: CASSPLGTEAFF.

This chain uses TRBV3-1 (or the pseudogene TRBV3-2) with TRBJ2-7; TRBD2 might be the D (6 bases). With 0 bases removed from V and 4 bases from J, the gap between germline ends came to 7 bases. There are 13 residues in the CDR3. Germline V CDR1 and CDR2: LGHDT, YNNKEL (reference sequence). This CDR3 reads CASSQDGGYEQYF. Here the CDR3 DNA reads TGTGCCAGCAGCCAAGATGGGGGGTACGAGCAGTACTTC.

The count of this clone is one. The chain is built from TRBV20-1 and TRBJ2-3; D gene unclear. This CDR3 is 11 amino acids long. V shed 5 bases and J shed 3 bases, with 6 bases lying between them. The germline V gene has CDR1 DFQATT and CDR2 SNEGSKA (reference sequence). CDR3 protein: CSAQKTDTQYF. CDR3 DNA: TGCAGTGCTCAGAAGACAGATACGCAGTATTTT.

This chain joins TRBV9 and TRBJ2-1, with D possibly TRBD1 on 6 matching bases. Germline V gene sequence: CDR1 SGDLS, CDR2 YYNGEE. The CDR3 spans 19 residues. Trimming took off 0 bases at V and 0 bases at J, with 19 bases between the two ends. DNA for the CDR3: TGTGCCAGCAGCGTAGAGGGACATGGCGGATCACACTCCTACAATGAGCAGTTCTTC. Protein sequence: CASSVEGHGGSHSYNEQFF.

This chain connects TRBV28 to TRBJ2-7; D gene unclear. Between the trimmed V and J ends, which lost 6 bases and 4 bases, there was a span of 16 bases. CDR3 length: 14 amino acids. CDR1 MDHEN and CDR2 SYDVKM come from the germline V gene. The CDR3 protein is CASRNPSGPYEQYF. The CDR3, as DNA: TGTGCCAGCAGGAATCCCTCGGGCCCTTACGAGCAGTACTTC.